One and the same sample provided the 9 T cell receptor beta chains below, sequenced in a study of T cell responses to AZD1222 COVID-19 vaccine. Libraries were prepared by immunoSEQ multiplex PCR; TCRdb keeps only in-frame clonotypes and omits some of them. The table includes 50,000 or so clones, around nine tenths detected once. The sample was peripheral blood, taken on day 0 of AZD1222 vaccination. The origin of the receptors is an adult in good health.

This rearrangement joins TRBV7-9 to TRBJ1-3, with 7 nucleotides matching TRBD1. Germline CDR1 reads SEHNR; CDR2 reads FQNEAQ (reference sequence). This CDR3 contains 18 residues. V was clipped by 2 bases and J by 0 bases; unmatched bases: 10. CDR3 nucleotides: TGTGCCAGCAGCTTACTCTCGGGACAGACCTCCTCTGGAAACACCATATATTTT. The encoded protein is CASSLLSGQTSSGNTIYF.

The chain joins TRBV5-1 to TRBJ2-1; 9 bases map to TRBD2. CDR3 length equals 15 residues. Looked up from germline, CDR1 is SGHRS and CDR2 is YFSETQ. With 2 bases clipped from V and 5 bases from J, the junction kept 5 bases outside the gene matches. Here the CDR3 reads CASSFSGSGHNEQFF. The CDR3 DNA reads as TGCGCCAGCAGCTTTAGCGGGAGTGGTCACAATGAGCAGTTCTTC.

The CDR3 sequence: CASSLARGQRLMNTEAFF. The CDR3, as DNA: TGTGCCAGCAGCTTGGCCAGGGGGCAAAGGTTGATGAACACTGAAGCTTTCTTT. The chain uses TRBV5-6 and TRBJ1-1; 8 bases map to TRBD1. CDR3 size: 18 residues. Germline V gene lookup returns CDR1 SGHDT and CDR2 YYEEEE. Trimming cost V 0 bases and J 0 bases; bases outside gene matches: 10. The full variable domain, completed using reference TRBV5-6 and TRBJ1-1, is DAGVTQSPTHLIKTRGQQVTLRCSPKSGHDTVSWYQQALGQGPQFIFQYYEEEERQRGNFPDRFSGHQFPNYSSELNVNALLLGDSALYLCASSLARGQRLMNTEAFFGQGTRLTVV.

The chain links TRBV28 to TRBJ2-7; D is unresolved. Germline V lookup: CDR1 MDHEN, CDR2 SYDVKM. V was clipped by 6 bases and J by 0 bases, with 9 bases between them. The CDR3 has 13 residues. CDR3 DNA: TGTGCCAGCAGCCACACTCCCTCCTACGAGCAGTACTTC. Translation: CASSHTPSYEQYF.

The rearrangement links TRBV6-1 to TRBJ1-5; D is ambiguous. The V gene's germline CDR1 is MNHNS and CDR2 SASEGT. The CDR3 totals 15 residues. Trimming took 1 base from V and 4 from J, leaving 11 bases between them. CDR3 sequence reads: CASSEGKLGNQPQHF. The CDR3 DNA sequence: TGTGCCAGCAGTGAAGGGAAATTGGGTAATCAGCCCCAGCATTTT.

This sequence joins TRBV5-6 and TRBJ1-5, with D perhaps TRBD1 (5 bases). CDR3 length: 16 amino acids. Germline lookup yields CDR1 SGHDT and CDR2 YYEEEE. V was clipped by 0 bases and J by 1 base, with 11 bases between them. The CDR3 nucleotides are TGTGCCAGCAGCTTGGATGCAGGGCTGAGCAATCAGCCCCAGCATTTT. Residues: CASSLDAGLSNQPQHF.

The chain has TRBV20-1 and TRBJ2-5; D not certain. The CDR3 loop spans 13 amino acids. V was pared by 3 bases and J by 4 bases, with 12 bases between. Germline assignment: CDR1 DFQATT and CDR2 SNEGSKA (reference sequence). CDR3 protein: CSASDWTRETQYF. The CDR3 coding sequence is TGCAGTGCTAGTGATTGGACGAGAGAGACCCAGTACTTC.

The chain uses TRBV2 and TRBJ1-2; maybe TRBD1 (5 bases). CDR1 and CDR2 from the germline V gene are SNHLY and FYNNEI. The CDR3 spans 16 residues. V shed 5 bases and J shed 7 bases, with 23 bases lying between them. The CDR3 nucleotides read TGTGCCAGCAGTCCACACAGTATCCAGGCGGGGGGTGGCTACACCTTC. It codes for CASSPHSIQAGGGYTF.

This chain uses TRBV3-1 (or the pseudogene TRBV3-2) with TRBJ2-7; a weak D match, TRBD2 (5 bases). Trimming took off 5 bases at V and 6 bases at J, with 17 bases between the two ends. The germline gives CDR1 LGHDT, CDR2 YNNKEL (reference sequence). The CDR3 is made up of 14 amino acids. CDR3 residues: CASSSDPVALEQYF. CDR3 DNA sequence: TGTGCCAGCAGCTCGGACCCAGTAGCGCTCGAGCAGTACTTC.